Below, 32 T cell receptor beta chains from the same sample are listed, as sequenced in a study of CD8+CD57+ T cells in acquired aplastic anemia. Patients chosen for sequencing had CD8+CD57+ cells that had expanded, as shown by flow cytometry. The use of genomic DNA as template underpinned the TCR beta VDJ and CDR3 profiling. TCRdb re-derived calls from the reads in MiXCR, one entry per CDR3 protein. The sample consists of 270,000 or so distinct CDR3 sequences, approximately 86% of them appearing once. The source material was sorted CD4+, CD8+, or CD8+CD57+ T cells (not recorded which) from PBMCs. The receptors stem from a human donor with aplastic anemia.

Comment on this clonotype: This is likely a read error, given that the CDR3 carries no conserved phenylalanine or tryptophan at its end. No DNA is shown, since the ends of the CDR3 on it are uncertain; the CDR3 is the one TCRdb lists. The chain employs TRBV7-3 and TRBJ2-5; the table's D call TRBD1 went unverified against the DNA. Germline V gene sequence: CDR1 SGHTA, CDR2 FQGTGA. The CDR3 is 14 residues long, counting both termini. The CDR3 loop reads CASSLSGQKHSSFL.

The rearrangement links TRBV24-1 to TRBJ2-7; 8 bases align to TRBD1. The CDR3 is 17 amino acids. V trimming: 3 bases; J trimming: 3 bases; junction bases outside the gene matches: 12. Germline assignment: CDR1 KGHDR and CDR2 SFDVKD. The CDR3 protein is CATSDRPPGGPDYEQYF. The CDR3 coding sequence is TGTGCCACCAGTGATCGTCCTCCAGGGGGCCCCGACTACGAGCAGTACTTC.

The chain has TRBV4-2 and TRBJ1-6, with 8 bases fitting TRBD1. CDR3 length: 15 amino acids. Trimming took 1 base from V and 9 from J; bases not matched to a gene: 5. Germline lookup yields CDR1 LGHNA and CDR2 YNFKEQ. The CDR3 region is CASSQADRESSPLHF. The CDR3 nucleotides read TGTGCCAGCAGCCAAGCGGACAGGGAGAGTTCACCCCTCCACTTT.

The V call is TRBV7-8, the J call TRBJ1-4; the D is unclear. The germline V gene encodes CDR1 SGHVS and CDR2 FQNEAQ. The V gene lost 3 bases and the J gene lost 16 bases, with 24 bases spanning the gap. The CDR3 runs to 15 residues. CDR3 DNA sequence: TGTGCCAGCAGCTTTACTAGCGCAATGAGCAGTTCTCCGTTTTTT. It codes for CASSFTSAMSSSPFF. Filled out from reference TRBV7-8 and TRBJ1-4, the complete variable domain reads GAGVSQSPRYKVAKRGQDVALRCDPISGHVSLFWYQQALGQGPEFLTYFQNEAQLDKSGLPSDRFFAERPEGSVSTLKIQRTQQEDSAVYLCASSFTSAMSSSPFFGSGTQLSVL.

This clonotype appeared once. At one end, the junction sequence differs from germline, possibly due to a read error. The V gene is TRBV15, the J gene TRBJ2-5; tentatively, D is TRBD1 or TRBD2 (5 bases each). The CDR3 has 14 amino acids. Germline V gives CDR1 LNHNV, CDR2 YYDKDF (reference sequence). The CDR3 DNA reads as TGTGCCACCAGCAGGGACTCCAGCCAAGGGACCGAGTACTTC. It specifies CATSRDSSQGTEYF.

J is TRBJ2-1 and V is TRBV11-3; the D call may be TRBD1 or TRBD2 (6 bases each). V lost 2 bases and J 8 bases, leaving 19 bases between the germline ends. CDR1 is SGHNT and CDR2 is YENEEA in the germline V gene. CDR3 length: 16 residues. The CDR3 reads CASSLQRRGGSDEQFF. CDR3 nucleotide sequence: TGTGCCAGCAGCTTACAACGGAGAGGGGGGAGCGATGAGCAGTTCTTC.

In its sample, this clonotype was seen many times. This chain connects TRBV28 to TRBJ2-5, with a tentative D call TRBD1 (6 bases). The CDR3 runs to 15 residues. The V end was cut by 8 bases, the J end by 1 base, with 17 bases between. CDR1 is MDHEN, CDR2 SYDVKM, per germline. In nucleotides, the CDR3 is TGTGCCAGCTCCCCCGGGTGGACAGCCCAAGAGACCCAGTACTTC. It translates to CASSPGWTAQETQYF.

This chain joins TRBV7-9 and TRBJ2-5, with D possibly matching TRBD2 (6 bases). Trimming stripped 10 bases from V and 8 bases from J, with 23 bases between. The CDR3 totals 14 residues. Germline V lookup: CDR1 SEHNR, CDR2 FQNEAQ (reference sequence). CDR3 DNA: TGTGCCAACGAGGTAGCGGCGTACCATCGCACCCAGTACTTC. This codes for CANEVAAYHRTQYF.

The chain recombines TRBV11-1 with TRBJ2-7, with 9 bases identical to TRBD2. This CDR3 spans 18 amino acids. Trimming removed 0 bases from V and 0 bases from J; junction bases left unmatched: 9. CDR1 and CDR2 (germline): SGHAT, FQDESV (reference sequence). CDR3 residues: CASSLAPWDSGSSYEQYF. The CDR3 DNA is TGTGCCAGCAGCTTAGCCCCCTGGGATAGCGGGAGCTCCTACGAGCAGTACTTC.

V and J are TRBV7-9 and TRBJ1-1; D gene unclear. CDR1 and CDR2 from the germline V gene are SEHNR and FQNEAQ (reference sequence). The CDR3 sequence is 15 residues long. V dropped 1 base and J dropped 11 bases, with 20 bases sitting between them. This chain's CDR3 is CASSLVPGELIFAFF. CDR3 bases: TGTGCCAGCAGCTTAGTACCCGGGGAGCTGATTTTTGCTTTCTTT.

As regards this clonotype: Its ends do not fully match the called genes, so a read error is possible. The V gene is TRBV7-3, the J gene TRBJ2-3; D is perhaps TRBD2 (6 bases). There are 14 residues in the CDR3. The germline V gene encodes CDR1 SGHTA and CDR2 FQGTGA. The CDR3 loop reads CASSPATSHDTQYF. CDR3 nucleotide sequence: TGTGCCAGCAGTCCCGCGACTAGTCACGATACCCAGTACTTT.

The genes are TRBV5-1 and TRBJ2-1; TRBD1 agrees at 9 bases. After removal of 0 bases from V and 3 bases from J, the junction contained 4 bases not matched to a gene. CDR3 length equals 16 residues. Germline V gene lookup returns CDR1 SGHRS and CDR2 YFSETQ. CDR3 amino acids: CASSLDGTGSYNEQFF. Here the CDR3 DNA reads TGCGCCAGCAGCTTGGACGGGACAGGGAGCTACAATGAGCAGTTCTTC.

Regarding this clonotype: Without the conserved terminal phenylalanine or tryptophan, this CDR3 likely stems from a read error. No DNA is shown, since the ends of the CDR3 on it are uncertain; the CDR3 is the one TCRdb lists. V usage is TRBV9 and J usage is TRBJ2-2; whether TRBD1, the table's D call, matches the DNA was not checked. The CDR3 is 12 residues long, ends included. CDR1 is SGDLS, CDR2 YYNGEE, per germline. The chain's CDR3 is CASSVVRTRVFV.

CDR3 coding DNA: TGCGCCAGCAGCGTATGGGGCTCGCCCCGCACAGATACGCAGTATTTT. It yields the protein CASSVWGSPRTDTQYF. The chain recombines TRBV5-1 with TRBJ2-3, with a weak D call TRBD1 (5 bases). V shed 4 bases and J shed 1 base, with 16 bases lying between them. Germline V lookup: CDR1 SGHRS, CDR2 YFSETQ. The CDR3 covers 16 residues.

The V and J genes are TRBV20-1 and TRBJ1-2; 7 bases map to TRBD1. The J segment lost 3 bases and the V segment lost 3 bases, leaving 7 bases of the junction unmatched. The CDR3 spans 14 residues. Germline V gene data show CDR1 as DFQATT and CDR2 as SNEGSKA (reference sequence). In DNA, the CDR3 is TGCAGTGCTAGCGCGACCGACAGGGACTATGGCTACACCTTC. It specifies CSASATDRDYGYTF.

In this sample, this clonotype turned up once. The rearrangement links TRBV9 to TRBJ2-2, with 8 bases aligning to TRBD1. In germline, CDR1 is SGDLS, CDR2 YYNGEE. J lost 6 bases, V lost 3 bases, and 4 bases had no gene match. The CDR3 runs 14 residues. CDR3 protein: CASSDRTGSGELFF. Here the CDR3 DNA reads TGTGCCAGCAGCGATAGGACAGGGTCCGGGGAGCTGTTTTTT.

This clonotype was seen only once. The genes are TRBV2 and TRBJ1-3, with TRBD1 matching 7 bases. Germline lookup yields CDR1 SNHLY and CDR2 FYNNEI. Trimming removed 6 bases from V and 16 bases from J; junction bases left unmatched: 18. This CDR3 has 14 amino acids. CDR3: CASSSGTDAQSFYF. The DNA of the CDR3 is TGTGCCAGCAGCTCCGGGACAGATGCGCAGTCTTTTTATTTT.

The gene calls are TRBV11-2 and TRBJ1-5, with D unclear. The CDR3 spans 14 residues. V gave up 6 bases and J gave up 4 bases, with 13 bases separating them. Germline values: CDR1 SGHAT, CDR2 FQNNGV. Here the CDR3 DNA reads TGTGCCAGCAGTTATGCTTATACAAATCAGCCCCAGCATTTT. Translation: CASSYAYTNQPQHF.

In its sample, this clonotype was seen once. Compared with germline, one end of the junction differs, possibly owing to a read error. The V call is TRBV7-9, the J call TRBJ1-1; D is undetermined. The CDR3 spans 15 residues. CDR1 and CDR2 (germline): SEHNR, FQNEAQ (reference sequence). The CDR3 region is CASSLSGGGLVEGFF. The CDR3 DNA reads TGTGCCAGCAGCTTATCAGGCGGAGGGCTGGTTGAAGGTTTCTTT.

Worth noting for this clonotype: A read error may produce the germline difference seen at one junction end. This chain uses TRBV7-8 with TRBJ1-2; D may be TRBD1 (6 bases). CDR1 is SGHVS, CDR2 FQNEAQ, per germline. The CDR3 is 13 amino acids. CDR3 DNA: TGCGCCAGCGGCGACGGGGGCACAGGTACGCACACCTTC. It specifies CASGDGGTGTHTF.

Details on this clonotype: At one boundary the junction diverges from the germline segment, which might be a read error. The chain couples TRBV5-1 to TRBJ1-2, with D uncertain. The CDR3 runs to 16 residues. Germline CDR1 reads SGHRS; CDR2 reads YFSETQ. The CDR3 DNA sequence: TGTGCCAGCAGCGCAGGAGTGGACTTTTCGGACTATGGCTACACCTTC. It specifies CASSAGVDFSDYGYTF. Combining the CDR3 with reference TRBV5-1 and TRBJ1-2 gives the whole variable domain KAGVTQTPRYLIKTRGQQVTLSCSPISGHRSVSWYQQTPGQGLQFLFEYFSETQRNKGNFPGRFSGRQFSNSRSEMNVSTLELGDSALYLCASSAGVDFSDYGYTFGSGTRLTVV.

The V call is TRBV11-1, the J call TRBJ2-1; TRBD2 agrees at 7 bases. The CDR3 covers 16 residues. The V gene's germline CDR1 is SGHAT and CDR2 FQDESV (reference sequence). The trim removed 5 bases at V and 8 bases at J, leaving 15 bases unmatched. CDR3 DNA sequence: TGTGCCAGCAGCGGGGGGGGGGGGGACGGTCAGGATGAGCAGTTCTTC. Protein: CASSGGGGDGQDEQFF. Drawing the rest from reference TRBV11-1 and TRBJ2-1, the complete variable domain is EAEVAQSPRYKITEKSQAVAFWCDPISGHATLYWYRQILGQGPELLVQFQDESVVDDSQLPKDRFSAERLKGVDSTLKIQPAELGDSAMYLCASSGGGGDGQDEQFFGPGTRLTVL.

This clonotype was recorded a few times. One end of the junction fails to match germline, which may point to a read error. J is TRBJ2-3 and V is TRBV15, with 7 positions matching TRBD1. Germline assignment: CDR1 LNHNV and CDR2 YYDKDF (reference sequence). This CDR3 region has 14 residues. The CDR3 DNA follows: TGTGCCAGCAGCATAGGGGGCGATCAAGATACGCAGTATTTT. Translated: CASSIGGDQDTQYF.

The rearrangement uses TRBV5-4 and TRBJ2-1; 7 bases are a match to TRBD2. This CDR3 comprises 16 residues. With 3 bases clipped from V and 3 bases from J, the junction kept 9 bases outside the gene matches. Per the germline V gene, CDR1 is SGHNT and CDR2 is YYREEE (reference sequence). For the CDR3, the DNA is TGTGCCAGCAGCTCCGATACATCTAGCGGCTACAATGAGCAGTTCTTC. Its protein product is CASSSDTSSGYNEQFF. Full variable domain (rest looked up from reference TRBV5-4 and TRBJ2-1): ETGVTQSPTHLIKTRGQQVTLRCSSQSGHNTVSWYQQALGQGPQFIFQYYREEENGRGNFPPRFSGLQFPNYSSELNVNALELDDSALYLCASSSDTSSGYNEQFFGPGTRLTVL.

This clonotype was found many times. V and J are TRBV29-1 and TRBJ2-1; 12 bases align to TRBD2. Germline lookup yields CDR1 SQVTM and CDR2 ANQGSEA. V lost 2 bases, J lost 4 bases, and 6 bases stayed unmatched. This CDR3 has 16 amino acids. The CDR3 loop reads CSVEPTSGGHYNEQFF. DNA for the CDR3: TGCAGCGTTGAACCGACTAGCGGGGGCCATTACAATGAGCAGTTCTTC.

For this clonotype: This CDR3 is missing its conserved last phenylalanine or tryptophan, likely due to a read error. No DNA is shown, since the ends of the CDR3 on it are uncertain; the CDR3 is the one TCRdb lists. The chain is built from TRBV2 and TRBJ2-3; TRBD1 is the table's D call and was not checked against the DNA. From its first to its last residue, the CDR3 has 15 amino acids. Germline CDR1 reads SNHLY; CDR2 reads FYNNEI. CDR3 loop: CASSEGGQSTDKQFC.

V and J are TRBV20-1 and TRBJ2-1; D gene ambiguous. CDR3 length equals 14 residues. Germline V CDR1 and CDR2: DFQATT, SNEGSKA (reference sequence). Trimming took off 1 base at V and 5 bases at J, with 12 bases between the two ends. The CDR3 DNA reads as TGCAGTGCTAGAGGCTTGCCAGGCAACAATGAGCAGTTCTTC. Its protein product is CSARGLPGNNEQFF.

The J gene is TRBJ2-3, the V gene TRBV4-2; maybe TRBD2 (5 bases). The germline V and J ends were trimmed by 4 bases and 3 bases, with 11 bases remaining between them. The CDR3 runs 14 residues. Germline V gene lookup returns CDR1 LGHNA and CDR2 YNFKEQ. In nucleotides, the CDR3 is TGTGCCAGCAGCCCCTGGACTGGGACAGATACGCAGTATTTT. It codes for CASSPWTGTDTQYF.

The chain employs TRBV9 and TRBJ2-5, with D possibly being TRBD2 (5 bases). This CDR3 spans 15 amino acids. V was shortened by 7 bases and J by 12 bases, with 28 bases between the two germline ends. Germline V gene sequence: CDR1 SGDLS, CDR2 YYNGEE. CDR3 protein: CASGGAGNTQYFEYF. DNA of the CDR3: TGTGCCAGCGGAGGAGCCGGGAACACACAGTACTTCGAGTACTTC.

On this clonotype: At one of its ends the junction is not consistent with the germline gene, which may arise from a read error. The chain links TRBV7-8 to TRBJ2-5, with D perhaps TRBD2 (6 bases). CDR3 size: 14 residues. Germline CDR1 reads SGHVS; CDR2 reads FQNEAQ. The chain's CDR3 is CAYGLAAGQETQYF. CDR3 nucleotides: TGTGCCTACGGCTTAGCGGCAGGTCAAGAGACGCAGTACTTC. Full variable domain (rest looked up from reference TRBV7-8 and TRBJ2-5): GAGVSQSPRYKVAKRGQDVALRCDPISGHVSLFWYQQALGQGPEFLTYFQNEAQLDKSGLPSDRFFAERPEGSVSTLKIQRTQQEDSAVYLCAYGLAAGQETQYFGPGTRLLVL.

Note on this clonotype: No DNA is shown, since the ends of the CDR3 on it are uncertain; the CDR3 is the one TCRdb lists. The gene calls are TRBV7-9 and TRBJ2-1; the tabulated D call, TRBD1, remains unverified against the DNA. The CDR3 extends over 16 residues, inclusive of both ends. Germline V lookup: CDR1 SEHNR, CDR2 FQNEAQ (reference sequence). CDR3 amino acids: CASSFEPGGLFFGQFF.

To note about this clonotype: The junction differs from germline at one of its ends, possibly a read error. CDR3 coding DNA: TGTGCCAGCAGTATACATCTGGGTCAGGAGCAGTTCTTC. It encodes CASSIHLGQEQFF. The chain recombines TRBV24-1 with TRBJ2-1; D remains unclear. The CDR3 is made up of 13 amino acids. From germline, CDR1 is KGHDR and CDR2 SFDVKD.